This TCR beta chain was observed in a study of blood T cells in healthy people across ages. PCR was performed a second time for about 7 to 12 cycles using a sample-barcoded 5' primer and a J-beta primer mix. In TCRdb, the 5' RACE reads were re-called with MiXCR into one record per CDR3 protein. Among around 800,000 distinct CDR3 sequences listed, 53% were seen once. The germline CDR1 and CDR2 sequences are SEHNR and FQNEAQ (reference sequence). The CDR3 is 15 amino acids. V shed 5 bases, J shed 4 bases, and the junction held 7 bases outside the gene matches. This clonotype appeared a few times. This chain joins TRBV7-9 and TRBJ2-3, with 9 bases matching TRBD2. This clonotype originated in a man at least 80 years old in good health. What was sequenced was blood. CDR3 DNA sequence: TGTGCCAGCAGCCTTAGCGGGAGTCCGCCAGATACGCAGTATTTT. This codes for CASSLSGSPPDTQYF.